The clone carrying this T cell receptor beta chain was picked up a small number of times. Its antigen remains unidentified. This CDR3 has 12 amino acids. Germline CDR1 and CDR2: MNHEY and SMNVEV (reference sequence). V was pared by 8 bases and J by 4 bases, with 11 bases between. The data derive from a study of T cell responses to AZD1222 COVID-19 vaccine. Overall study context: Whether given at about 4 or about 12 weeks, second doses were pooled. The study's findings and limits: Repertoires were obtained only post-peak T cell response.

The repertoire was sequenced with immunoSEQ multiplex PCR; TCRdb's copy has only in-frame clones and lacks some. This sample carries about 78,000 clones, roughly 87% of them seen once, and the ten largest clones take under 25%. The gene calls are TRBV27 and TRBJ1-2; D is possibly TRBD1 (6 bases). The receptor was isolated from an adult in good health. Specimen: peripheral blood, collected on day 0 of AZD1222 vaccination. The CDR3, as DNA: TGTGCCAGCGGTGGACAGCGCTATGGCTACACCTTC. This translates into CASGGQRYGYTF.